This T cell receptor (beta chain) was obtained from a study of blood T cell repertoires in COVID-19. Sequencing used immunoSEQ multiplex PCR; TCRdb keeps in-frame clones, though not all of them. The table records 50,000 to 65,000 clones, about two thirds of them present only once. In germline, CDR1 is KGHSH, CDR2 LQKENI. The CDR3 contains 16 residues. V shed 2 bases, J shed 2 bases, and the junction held 3 bases outside the gene matches. The sequence was collected from a woman between 65 and 79 years old with COVID-19, enrolled during active disease. Sequencing input: peripheral blood. The genes are TRBV18 and TRBJ2-5; 12 positions match TRBD1. This CDR3 is CASSPGTGGGQETQYF. The CDR3 DNA sequence: TGTGCCAGCTCACCAGGGACAGGGGGCGGACAAGAGACCCAGTACTTC.